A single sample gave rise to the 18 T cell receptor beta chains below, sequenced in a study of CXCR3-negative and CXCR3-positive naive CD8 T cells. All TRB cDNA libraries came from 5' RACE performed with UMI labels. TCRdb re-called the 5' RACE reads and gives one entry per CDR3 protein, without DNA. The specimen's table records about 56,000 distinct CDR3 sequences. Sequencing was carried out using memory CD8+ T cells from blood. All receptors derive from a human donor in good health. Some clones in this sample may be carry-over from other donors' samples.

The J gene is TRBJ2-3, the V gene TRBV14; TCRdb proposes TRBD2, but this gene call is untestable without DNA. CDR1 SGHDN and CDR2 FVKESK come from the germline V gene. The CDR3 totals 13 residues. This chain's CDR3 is CASSLGRTDTQYF.

CDR3 amino acids: CASSQGLAGTDTQYF. The chain couples TRBV4-3 to TRBJ2-3; TCRdb proposes TRBD2, but this gene call is untestable without DNA. The germline V gene encodes CDR1 LGHNA and CDR2 YSLEER. This CDR3 is built from 15 residues.

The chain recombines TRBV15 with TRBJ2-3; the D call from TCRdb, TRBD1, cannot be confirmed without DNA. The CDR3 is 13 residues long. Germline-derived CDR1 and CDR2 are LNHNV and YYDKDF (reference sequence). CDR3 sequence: CATSSTGGHTQYF.

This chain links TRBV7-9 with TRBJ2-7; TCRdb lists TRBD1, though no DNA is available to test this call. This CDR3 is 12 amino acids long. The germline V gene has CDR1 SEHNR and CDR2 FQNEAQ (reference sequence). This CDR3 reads CASSFDRDEQYF.

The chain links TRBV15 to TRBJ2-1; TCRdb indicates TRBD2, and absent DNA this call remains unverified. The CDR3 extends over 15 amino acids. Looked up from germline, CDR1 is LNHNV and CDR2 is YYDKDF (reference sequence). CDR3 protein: CATSRGLAAPNEQFF.

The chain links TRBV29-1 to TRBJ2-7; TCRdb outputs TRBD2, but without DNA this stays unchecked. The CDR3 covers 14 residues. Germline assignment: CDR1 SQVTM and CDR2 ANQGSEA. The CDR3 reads CSVGSGGPFYEQYF.

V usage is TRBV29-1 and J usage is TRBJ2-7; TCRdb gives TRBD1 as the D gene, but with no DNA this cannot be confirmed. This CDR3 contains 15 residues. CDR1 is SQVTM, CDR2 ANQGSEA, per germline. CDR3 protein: CSGLNRDRVPYEQYF.

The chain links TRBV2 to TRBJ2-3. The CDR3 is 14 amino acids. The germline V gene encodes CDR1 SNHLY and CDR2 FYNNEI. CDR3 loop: CASRQIPSTDTQYF.

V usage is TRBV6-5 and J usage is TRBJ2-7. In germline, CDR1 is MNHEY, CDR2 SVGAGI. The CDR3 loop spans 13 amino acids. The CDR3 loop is CASSYSGNYEQYF.

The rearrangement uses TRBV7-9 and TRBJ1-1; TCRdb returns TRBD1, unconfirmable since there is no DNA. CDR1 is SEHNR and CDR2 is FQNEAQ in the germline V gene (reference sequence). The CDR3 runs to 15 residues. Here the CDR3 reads CASSYTQGGGTEAFF.

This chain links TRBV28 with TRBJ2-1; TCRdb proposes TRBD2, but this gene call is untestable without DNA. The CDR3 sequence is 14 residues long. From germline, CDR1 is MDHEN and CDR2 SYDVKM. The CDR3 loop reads CASTISGRGDEQFF.

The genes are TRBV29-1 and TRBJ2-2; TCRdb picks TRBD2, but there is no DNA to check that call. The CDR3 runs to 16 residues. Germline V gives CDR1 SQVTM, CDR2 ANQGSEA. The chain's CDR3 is CSVEDAGNSNTGELFF.

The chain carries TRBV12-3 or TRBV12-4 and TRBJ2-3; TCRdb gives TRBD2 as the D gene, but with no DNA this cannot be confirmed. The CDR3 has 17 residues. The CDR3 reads CASSPITSNFPPDTQYF.

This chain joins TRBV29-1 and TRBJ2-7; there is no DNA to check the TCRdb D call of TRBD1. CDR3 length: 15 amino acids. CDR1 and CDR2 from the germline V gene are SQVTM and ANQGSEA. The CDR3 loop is CSVAGGPDRVVEQYF.

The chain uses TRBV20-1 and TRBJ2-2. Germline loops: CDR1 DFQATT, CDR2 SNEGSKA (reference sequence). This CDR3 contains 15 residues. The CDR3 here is CSARVGGVDTGELFF.

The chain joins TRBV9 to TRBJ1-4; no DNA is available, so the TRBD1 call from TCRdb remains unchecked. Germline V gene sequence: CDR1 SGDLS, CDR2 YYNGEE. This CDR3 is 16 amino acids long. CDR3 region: CASSEGTLATNEKLFF.

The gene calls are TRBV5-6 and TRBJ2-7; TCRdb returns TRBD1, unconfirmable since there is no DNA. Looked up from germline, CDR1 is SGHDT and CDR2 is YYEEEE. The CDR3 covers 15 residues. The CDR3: CASSLGAGGRNEQYF.

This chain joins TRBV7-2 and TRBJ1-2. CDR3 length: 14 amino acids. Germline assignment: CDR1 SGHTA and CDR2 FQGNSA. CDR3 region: CASNLLGDLGGYTF.